These 7 T cell receptor beta chains came from one sample sequenced in a study of T cells in Graves' hyperthyroidism and ophthalmopathy. Amplification targeted TCR beta CDR3 regions from RNA transcripts. The TCR CDR3 first-round RT-PCR relied on the HTBI primer set. TCRdb re-called the multiplex PCR reads with MiXCR, one entry per CDR3 protein. Of about half a million distinct CDR3 sequences listed, about 16% are singletons. The specimen was blood. The receptor set was obtained from a woman aged 25 to 39 with Graves' ophthalmopathy.

This clonotype has only a few counts. The V call is TRBV24-1, the J call TRBJ2-3, with 7 bases matching TRBD2. There are 16 residues in the CDR3. The junction had 3 bases not matched to a gene; V was cut back by 0 bases and J by 1 base. The V gene's germline CDR1 is KGHDR and CDR2 SFDVKD. This CDR3 is CATSDLSGVGTDTQYF. CDR3 bases: TGTGCCACCAGTGATTTGAGCGGGGTCGGCACAGATACGCAGTATTTT.

This clonotype was seen repeatedly, ten times or more. The chain has TRBV20-1 and TRBJ2-1; TRBD1 might be the D (7 bases). The germline V gene encodes CDR1 DFQATT and CDR2 SNEGSKA (reference sequence). V lost 5 bases and J 5 bases, leaving 13 bases between the germline ends. The CDR3 loop spans 13 amino acids. DNA for the CDR3: TGCAGTGCTGGCGGGACAGACAACAATGAGCAGTTCTTC. Translated, it gives CSAGGTDNNEQFF.

This clonotype has just a few counts. The chain is built from TRBV28 and TRBJ2-3; perhaps D is TRBD1 or TRBD2 (5 bases each). The CDR3 spans 14 residues. V shed 6 bases and J shed 2 bases, with 12 bases lying between them. CDR1 MDHEN and CDR2 SYDVKM come from the germline V gene. The DNA of the CDR3 is TGTGCCAGCAGGTCCGAGGGGTTCACAGATACGCAGTATTTT. The encoded protein is CASRSEGFTDTQYF. Full variable domain (outside the CDR3, taken from reference TRBV28 and TRBJ2-3): DVKVTQSSRYLVKRTGEKVFLECVQDMDHENMFWYRQDPGLGLRLIYFSYDVKMKEKGDIPEGYSVSREKKERFSLILESASTNQTSMYLCASRSEGFTDTQYFGPGTRLTVL.

The rearrangement uses TRBV10-2 and TRBJ1-5; D gene unclear. Between the trimmed V and J ends, which lost 3 bases and 5 bases, there was a span of 11 bases. CDR3 length equals 14 residues. Germline CDR1 is WSHSY and CDR2 is SAAADI. The CDR3 nucleotides read TGCGCCAGCAGTGATGGGCGATGGGATCAGCCCCAGCATTTT. Protein product: CASSDGRWDQPQHF.

This clonotype was detected many times. The rearrangement links TRBV7-2 to TRBJ2-6; 8 bases are shared with TRBD2. With V trimmed by 2 bases and J by 0 bases, 3 bases remained unmatched. The germline CDR1 and CDR2 sequences are SGHTA and FQGNSA. This CDR3 is 17 amino acids long. CDR3 region: CASSLREGISGANVLTF. CDR3 nucleotides: TGTGCCAGCAGCTTACGGGAGGGGATCTCTGGGGCCAACGTCCTGACTTTC. Complete variable domain (other parts from reference TRBV7-2 and TRBJ2-6): GAGVSQSPSNKVTEKGKDVELRCDPISGHTALYWYRQSLGQGLEFLIYFQGNSAPDKSGLPSDRFSAERTGGSVSTLTIQRTQQEDSAVYLCASSLREGISGANVLTFGAGSRLTVL.

This clonotype has only a few counts. The V gene is TRBV20-1, the J gene TRBJ2-7, with 9 nucleotides matching TRBD1. The CDR3 length is 14 residues. Trimming at V came to 0 bases and at J to 6 bases, leaving 6 bases not matched to a gene. Looked up from germline, CDR1 is DFQATT and CDR2 is SNEGSKA (reference sequence). This chain's CDR3 is CSAREPGQGREQYF. In DNA, the CDR3 is TGCAGTGCTAGAGAACCGGGACAGGGTCGCGAGCAGTACTTC.

This chain connects TRBV7-9 to TRBJ1-3; maybe TRBD1 (5 bases). Trimming took 9 bases from V and 4 from J, leaving 28 bases between them. Germline V lookup: CDR1 SEHNR, CDR2 FQNEAQ (reference sequence). The CDR3 runs to 18 residues. Written as DNA, the CDR3 is TGTGCCAGTTGGCTTCTTCGGTCGGGCTCAGGGCCGGGAAACACCATATATTTT. It translates to CASWLLRSGSGPGNTIYF. Supplemented by reference TRBV7-9 and TRBJ1-3, the full variable domain reads DTGVSQNPRHKITKRGQNVTFRCDPISEHNRLYWYRQTLGQGPEFLTYFQNEAQLEKSRLLSDRFSAERPKGSFSTLEIQRTEQGDSAMYLCASWLLRSGSGPGNTIYFGEGSWLTVV.